This TCR beta chain was obtained from a study of shared clonotypes between healthy human individuals. General observations from the study: Compared with clonotypes that all four donors shared, non-shared clonotypes had lower generation probabilities.

Source study methods: ImmunoSEQ junction-only sequences lacked quality scores, so their filtering differed. Sequencing used immunoSEQ multiplex PCR; TCRdb keeps in-frame clones, though not all of them. The V and J calls and the clone size are those of that table, but D and trimming were determined from the DNA. This table holds about 2.2 million clones, approximately 92% found once. Naivety among CD8 cells was defined by CD45RO negativity and positive CCR7 selection, thereby excluding terminally differentiated effector memory CD45RA+ cells. V lost 6 bases, J lost 14 bases, and 13 bases stayed unmatched. Germline values: CDR1 MNHEY, CDR2 SMNVEV (reference sequence). The CDR3 spans 15 residues. Remarks on this clone: Its antigen is not known.

The chain carries TRBV27 and TRBJ2-3; 14 bases fit TRBD2. Specimen: naive CD8+ T cells from PBMCs. This clonotype was sampled from a man between 18 and 35 years old in good health. Some clones in this sample may be carry-over from other donors' samples. The DNA of the CDR3 is TGTGCCAGCAGAAGACTAGCGGGAGGGCGCTTCGTATCGTATTTT. It is translated as CASRRLAGGRFVSYF.